This entry lists 3 T cell receptor beta chains sequenced from one sample in a study of blood T cell repertoires in COVID-19. Sequencing used immunoSEQ multiplex PCR; TCRdb keeps in-frame clones, though not all of them. The sample has 300,000 to 450,000 clones, 70% to 85% seen once. Sequencing used peripheral blood. The receptors derive from a human donor with acute or convalescent COVID-19. The donor label of this sample is uncertain.

This clone was detected only a few times. V gene TRBV7-9 combines with J gene TRBJ2-7; D possibly corresponds to TRBD2 (5 bases). The germline V gene has CDR1 SEHNR and CDR2 FQNEAQ (reference sequence). The CDR3 loop spans 13 amino acids. V lost 6 bases and J lost 6, with 15 bases in between. The CDR3 DNA reads TGTGCCAGCAGTGGTGGGAGAAGCGGCGAGCAGTACTTC. It codes for CASSGGRSGEQYF.

This chain joins TRBV24-1 and TRBJ1-1; D uncertain. Trimming stripped 5 bases from V and 2 bases from J, with 8 bases between. The length of the CDR3 is 13 residues. Per germline, CDR1 KGHDR and CDR2 SFDVKD. CDR3 sequence (DNA): TGTGCCACCAGTGCACACAGCAACACTGAAGCTTTCTTT. It encodes CATSAHSNTEAFF.

This chain links TRBV9 with TRBJ2-3; maybe TRBD2 (6 bases). The CDR3 is made up of 16 amino acids. Germline V lookup: CDR1 SGDLS, CDR2 YYNGEE. V lost 0 bases to trimming and J lost 1 base, with 12 bases between them. The DNA for the CDR3 is TGTGCCAGCAGCGTAGGGTCGGGAGTCGGCACAGATACGCAGTATTTT. This codes for CASSVGSGVGTDTQYF.